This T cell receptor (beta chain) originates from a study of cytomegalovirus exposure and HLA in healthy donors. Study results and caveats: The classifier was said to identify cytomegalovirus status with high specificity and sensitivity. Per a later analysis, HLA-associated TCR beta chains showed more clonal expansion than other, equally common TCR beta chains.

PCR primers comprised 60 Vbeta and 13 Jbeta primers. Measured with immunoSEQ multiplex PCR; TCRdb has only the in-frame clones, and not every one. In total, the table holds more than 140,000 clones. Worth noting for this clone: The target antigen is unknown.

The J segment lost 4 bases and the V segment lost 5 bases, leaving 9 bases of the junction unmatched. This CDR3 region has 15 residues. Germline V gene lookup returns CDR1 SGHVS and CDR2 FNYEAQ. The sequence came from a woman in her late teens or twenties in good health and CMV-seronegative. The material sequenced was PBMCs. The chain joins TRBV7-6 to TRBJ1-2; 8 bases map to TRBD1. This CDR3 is CASSPGQDGTYGYTF. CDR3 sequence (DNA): TGTGCCAGCAGCCCGGGACAGGATGGTACCTATGGCTACACCTTC.